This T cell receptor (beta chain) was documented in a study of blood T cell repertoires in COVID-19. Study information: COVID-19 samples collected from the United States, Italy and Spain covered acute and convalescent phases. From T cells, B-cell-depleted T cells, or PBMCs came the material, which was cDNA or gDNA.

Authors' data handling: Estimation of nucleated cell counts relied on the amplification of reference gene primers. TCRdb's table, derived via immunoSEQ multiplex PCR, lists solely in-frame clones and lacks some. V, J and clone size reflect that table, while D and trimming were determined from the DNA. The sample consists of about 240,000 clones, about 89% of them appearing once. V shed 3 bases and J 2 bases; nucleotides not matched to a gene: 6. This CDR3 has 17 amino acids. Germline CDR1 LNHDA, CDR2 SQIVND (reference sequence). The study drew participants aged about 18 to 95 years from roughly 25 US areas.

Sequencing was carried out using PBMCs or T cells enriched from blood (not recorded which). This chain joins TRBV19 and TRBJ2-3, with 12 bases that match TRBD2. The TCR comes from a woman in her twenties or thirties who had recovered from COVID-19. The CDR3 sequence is CASSISPSGGVTDTQYF. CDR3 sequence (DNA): TGTGCCAGTAGTATCTCCCCTAGCGGGGGGGTCACAGATACGCAGTATTTT.